This T cell receptor beta chain derives from a study of cytomegalovirus exposure and HLA in healthy donors. As concerns this clone: Antigen unknown. Other DNA sequences from this sample encode an identical CDR3 as well.

The study, taken as a whole, reports: Across donors, most TCRs were seen rarely, yet some public ones were widespread. Judged likely to be a sequencing artifact was a cluster of highly shared sequence variants. In vitro checks showed that a few CMV-associated chains really do target CMV antigens.

This CDR3 has 15 residues. Germline lookup yields CDR1 SNHLY and CDR2 FYNNEI. Trimming removed 4 bases from V and 4 bases from J; junction bases left unmatched: 3. The PCR ran on 60 Vbeta and 13 Jbeta primers. Only in-frame clones appear in the TCRdb table, and some are missing; sequencing was by immunoSEQ multiplex PCR. The sample consists of some 30,000 clones, around 83% of them appearing once. The specimen was PBMCs. The chain couples TRBV2 to TRBJ2-3, with 12 bases that match TRBD1. This sequence originates from a woman younger than 30 in good health and CMV-seronegative. Here the CDR3 reads CASSAGQGASDTQYF. As DNA, the CDR3 is TGTGCCAGCAGTGCGGGACAGGGGGCGTCAGATACGCAGTATTTT.